Presented here are 29 T cell receptor beta chains from one specimen sequenced in a study of blood T cell repertoires in COVID-19. Sequencing used immunoSEQ multiplex PCR; TCRdb keeps in-frame clones, though not all of them. This table has around 25,000 clones, roughly nine tenths appearing once. The specimen was peripheral blood. The origin of the receptors is a human donor with active COVID-19. The donor label of this sample is uncertain.

This chain joins TRBV6-5 and TRBJ1-4; 9 nucleotides align to TRBD1. Looked up from germline, CDR1 is MNHEY and CDR2 is SVGAGI. The V and J ends lost 1 base and 6 bases, in that order; junction bases with no gene match: 6. This CDR3 contains 16 residues. CDR3 coding DNA: TGTGCCAGCAGTTACTTTGGGACAGGGAAAGATGAAAAACTGTTTTTT. Its protein product is CASSYFGTGKDEKLFF.

The chain carries TRBV11-2 and TRBJ2-1; 13 positions agree with TRBD2. The CDR3 length is 19 residues. CDR1 is SGHAT, CDR2 FQNNGV, per germline. V was clipped by 4 bases and J by 4 bases; unmatched bases: 13. The CDR3 DNA is TGTGCCAGCAGCTCCAACCGACTAGCGGGAGGACGCTCTTACAATGAGCAGTTCTTC. As protein: CASSSNRLAGGRSYNEQFF.

This chain uses TRBV29-1 with TRBJ2-3, with TRBD1 as a possible D gene (5 bases). This CDR3 comprises 14 residues. Between the trimmed V and J ends, which lost 7 bases and 4 bases, there was a span of 18 bases. In germline, CDR1 is SQVTM, CDR2 ANQGSEA. The CDR3: CSERQPPSSDTQYF. The CDR3 nucleotides are TGCAGCGAGCGACAGCCCCCTAGTTCAGATACGCAGTATTTT.

The rearrangement joins TRBV11-3 to TRBJ2-5; 7 bases align to TRBD2. CDR3 length equals 16 residues. Trimming took 5 bases from V and 3 from J; bases not matched to a gene: 12. The germline gives CDR1 SGHNT, CDR2 YENEEA. As DNA, the CDR3 is TGTGCCAGCAGCCTTCGATCCGCGGGGGTGGAAGAGACCCAGTACTTC. Translated, it gives CASSLRSAGVEETQYF.

The chain joins TRBV19 to TRBJ2-2; maybe TRBD2 (5 bases). The V end was cut by 5 bases, the J end by 5 bases, with 9 bases between. The CDR3 loop spans 13 amino acids. Germline V gives CDR1 LNHDA, CDR2 SQIVND (reference sequence). CDR3 protein: CASSGTGTGELFF. Here the CDR3 DNA reads TGTGCCAGTAGTGGAACGGGAACCGGGGAGCTGTTTTTT.

This clone occurred a few times. The CDR3 region is CASSPSDYSYEQYF. The CDR3 DNA sequence: TGTGCCAGCTCACCAAGTGACTACTCCTACGAGCAGTACTTC. The V gene is TRBV18, the J gene TRBJ2-7; the D gene is possibly TRBD2 (5 bases). The CDR3 consists of 14 residues. Germline-derived CDR1 and CDR2 are KGHSH and LQKENI. V shed 2 bases and J shed 0 bases, with 8 bases lying between them. Complete variable domain (other parts from reference TRBV18 and TRBJ2-7): NAGVMQNPRHLVRRRGQEARLRCSPMKGHSHVYWYRQLPEEGLKFMVYLQKENIIDESGMPKERFSAEFPKEGPSILRIQQVVRGDSAAYFCASSPSDYSYEQYFGPGTRLTVT.

The chain joins TRBV2 to TRBJ2-3, with 9 nucleotides matching TRBD2. Germline V CDR1 and CDR2: SNHLY, FYNNEI. The J segment lost 2 bases and the V segment lost 5 bases, leaving 5 bases of the junction unmatched. There are 15 residues in the CDR3. CDR3 region: CASSRLAGYTDTQYF. In DNA form, the CDR3 reads TGTGCCAGCAGTCGGCTAGCGGGGTACACAGATACGCAGTATTTT.

V gene TRBV19 combines with J gene TRBJ2-1, with a tentative D call TRBD2 (5 bases). The CDR3 length is 16 residues. The ends were cut back, 7 bases at V and 5 bases at J, with 21 bases in the middle. Looked up from germline, CDR1 is LNHDA and CDR2 is SQIVND (reference sequence). CDR3 sequence reads: CASMDQGAAPHNEQFF. The CDR3 nucleotides read TGTGCCAGTATGGATCAAGGAGCGGCTCCGCACAATGAGCAGTTCTTC. Combining the CDR3 with reference TRBV19 and TRBJ2-1 gives the whole variable domain DGGITQSPKYLFRKEGQNVTLSCEQNLNHDAMYWYRQDPGQGLRLIYYSQIVNDFQKGDIAEGYSVSREKKESFPLTVTSAQKNPTAFYLCASMDQGAAPHNEQFFGPGTRLTVL.

The chain is built from TRBV4-2 and TRBJ2-1; D unclear. Between the trimmed V and J ends, which lost 0 bases and 3 bases, there was a span of 9 bases. Germline lookup yields CDR1 LGHNA and CDR2 YNFKEQ. The CDR3 contains 15 residues. For the CDR3, the DNA is TGTGCCAGCAGCCAAGATTTGGCATTCTACAATGAGCAGTTCTTC. Residues: CASSQDLAFYNEQFF.

CDR3 residues: CSASGPTSVSTDTQYF. CDR3 in DNA: TGCAGTGCTAGTGGACCGACTAGCGTTAGCACAGATACGCAGTATTTT. J is TRBJ2-3 and V is TRBV20-1; 8 nucleotides match TRBD2. Trimming removed 3 bases from V and 0 bases from J; junction bases left unmatched: 8. This CDR3 spans 16 amino acids. The germline V gene encodes CDR1 DFQATT and CDR2 SNEGSKA (reference sequence).

This chain joins TRBV27 and TRBJ1-6, with 11 bases lining up with TRBD1. J was trimmed by 5 bases and V by 3 bases; bases with no gene match: 3. The CDR3 contains 16 residues. CDR1 is MNHEY and CDR2 is SMNVEV in the germline V gene (reference sequence). As DNA, the CDR3 is TGTGCCAGCAGTTTTGGGACAGGGGGAAATAATTCACCCCTCCACTTT. This gives the protein CASSFGTGGNNSPLHF.

This chain uses TRBV11-2 with TRBJ2-5; 7 bases fit TRBD2. This CDR3 has 15 residues. J was trimmed by 2 bases and V by 1 base; bases with no gene match: 4. Germline CDR1 SGHAT, CDR2 FQNNGV. In DNA, the CDR3 is TGTGCCAGCAGCTTAGGAGCGGGAAAACAAGAGACCCAGTACTTC. The encoded protein is CASSLGAGKQETQYF.

The chain recombines TRBV10-3 with TRBJ2-7; D gene ambiguous. The CDR3 totals 15 residues. V was pared by 0 bases and J by 6 bases, with 15 bases between. Germline CDR1 is ENHRY and CDR2 is SYGVKD. This chain's CDR3 is CAISESESWRGEQYF. DNA for the CDR3: TGTGCCATCAGTGAGTCGGAGTCGTGGAGAGGCGAGCAGTACTTC.

The chain joins TRBV10-3 to TRBJ1-5, with D unclear. CDR1 ENHRY and CDR2 SYGVKD come from the germline V gene. Trimming shortened V by 4 bases and J by 3 bases, and 10 bases separated the two germline ends. The CDR3 has 14 amino acids. Here the CDR3 reads CAISGAANNQPQHF. In DNA, the CDR3 is TGTGCCATCAGTGGGGCAGCTAACAATCAGCCCCAGCATTTT.

The rearrangement joins TRBV15 to TRBJ1-4; maybe TRBD1 (5 bases). Germline-derived CDR1 and CDR2 are LNHNV and YYDKDF (reference sequence). The CDR3 consists of 18 residues. With 5 bases removed from V and 0 bases from J, the gap between germline ends came to 19 bases. In DNA form, the CDR3 reads TGTGCCACCAGCCCTCACGGGGGGGGAATTGCAACTAATGAAAAACTGTTTTTT. This translates into CATSPHGGGIATNEKLFF.

The CDR3 DNA sequence: TGTGCCAGAAGCTTCCGGGACAGTTCCTACGAGCAGTACTTC. It translates to CARSFRDSSYEQYF. The chain is built from TRBV5-3 and TRBJ2-7, with TRBD1 identical over 7 bases. TRBV5-3 belongs to the ORF category, with a function that is uncertain. V lost 2 bases and J lost 1; bases outside the gene matches: 3. CDR3 length equals 14 residues.

The V gene is TRBV30, the J gene TRBJ2-7; TRBD2 matches at 8 bases. V was clipped by 2 bases and J by 1 base; unmatched bases: 1. Germline assignment: CDR1 GTSNPN and CDR2 SVGIG (reference sequence). This CDR3 region has 13 residues. This CDR3 is CAWSTGGSYEQYF. Here the CDR3 DNA reads TGTGCCTGGAGTACGGGGGGGTCCTACGAGCAGTACTTC.

The chain employs TRBV3-1 (or the pseudogene TRBV3-2) and TRBJ2-3; a weak D match, TRBD1 (6 bases). Germline CDR1 and CDR2: LGHDT and YNNKEL (reference sequence). Trimming left V 7 bases short and J 1 base short, with 12 bases between. CDR3 length: 14 residues. CDR3 amino acids: CASTSDRRTDTQYF. CDR3 nucleotide sequence: TGTGCCAGCACCTCGGACAGACGCACAGATACGCAGTATTTT.

The chain couples TRBV30 to TRBJ2-2, with 7 bases matching TRBD1. CDR1 GTSNPN and CDR2 SVGIG come from the germline V gene (reference sequence). The CDR3 is made up of 15 amino acids. V shed 6 bases and J 4 bases; nucleotides not matched to a gene: 11. The CDR3, as DNA: TGTGCCTGCCAACCGACAGGGAAGTCCACCGGGGAGCTGTTTTTT. Its protein is CACQPTGKSTGELFF.

V gene TRBV9 combines with J gene TRBJ2-7, with TRBD1 matching 7 bases. The J segment lost 6 bases and the V segment lost 3 bases, leaving 12 bases of the junction unmatched. Germline V CDR1 and CDR2: SGDLS, YYNGEE. CDR3 size: 15 residues. CDR3 DNA: TGTGCCAGCAGCGCAATAGAATCAGCAGGGGGCGAGCAGTACTTC. It translates to CASSAIESAGGEQYF. Full variable domain (rest looked up from reference TRBV9 and TRBJ2-7): DSGVTQTPKHLITATGQRVTLRCSPRSGDLSVYWYQQSLDQGLQFLIQYYNGEERAKGNILERFSAQQFPDLHSELNLSSLELGDSALYFCASSAIESAGGEQYFGPGTRLTVT.

V gene TRBV27 combines with J gene TRBJ1-2; the match to TRBD1 covers 11 bases. Germline assignment: CDR1 MNHEY and CDR2 SMNVEV (reference sequence). The CDR3 covers 15 residues. Germline trimming cut 5 bases from V and 8 bases from J; bases unmatched to any gene: 10. The CDR3 spells CASSPGTGGYPGYTF. In DNA, the CDR3 is TGTGCCAGCAGTCCCGGGACAGGGGGTTATCCCGGCTACACCTTC.

The chain is built from TRBV5-1 and TRBJ2-3; 11 bases map to TRBD2. Germline lookup yields CDR1 SGHRS and CDR2 YFSETQ. After removal of 4 bases from V and 0 bases from J, the junction contained 4 bases not matched to a gene. CDR3 size: 16 residues. As DNA, the CDR3 is TGCGCCAGCAGCCCCCGGACTAGCGGGAGCACAGATACGCAGTATTTT. It yields the protein CASSPRTSGSTDTQYF.

The rearrangement joins TRBV21-1 to TRBJ2-1; the tabulated D call, TRBD2, remains unverified against the DNA. TRBV21-1 is deemed a pseudogene. The CDR3 consists of 16 residues. The CDR3 DNA is TGTGCCAGCAGTCGGACTAGGGGCGGGGCCTACAATGAGCAGTTCTTC. Its translation: CASSRTRGGAYNEQFF.

The rearrangement links TRBV7-6 to TRBJ2-5; 9 nucleotides agree with TRBD2. Trimming cost V 2 bases and J 3 bases; bases outside gene matches: 7. The germline CDR1 and CDR2 sequences are SGHVS and FNYEAQ. There are 16 residues in the CDR3. The CDR3 nucleotides are TGTGCCAGCAGCTTAAAGCGGGGGGCCCCCGAAGAGACCCAGTACTTC. Its protein is CASSLKRGAPEETQYF. Supplemented by reference TRBV7-6 and TRBJ2-5, the full variable domain reads GAGVSQSPRYKVTKRGQDVALRCDPISGHVSLYWYRQALGQGPEFLTYFNYEAQQDKSGLPNDRFSAERPEGSISTLTIQRTEQRDSAMYRCASSLKRGAPEETQYFGPGTRLLVL.

V usage is TRBV12-3 or TRBV12-4 and J usage is TRBJ1-1; tentatively, D is TRBD1 (5 bases). Trimming removed 3 bases at V and 1 base at J, with 6 bases between. The length of the CDR3 is 13 residues. This CDR3 is CASSFGGNTEAFF. The CDR3 region has the DNA TGTGCCAGCAGTTTCGGGGGGAACACTGAAGCTTTCTTT.

The chain employs TRBV30 and TRBJ2-3; 11 bases agree with TRBD2. The CDR3 extends over 18 amino acids. The V gene's germline CDR1 is GTSNPN and CDR2 SVGIG (reference sequence). Trimming at V came to 0 bases and at J to 3 bases, leaving 11 bases not matched to a gene. The CDR3 DNA follows: TGTGCCTGGAGTGTACTGACTAGCGGGGTAAAAGGGACAGATACGCAGTATTTT. Translated, it gives CAWSVLTSGVKGTDTQYF.

The V gene is TRBV7-9, the J gene TRBJ2-5, with TRBD1 matching 8 bases. Germline V gene data show CDR1 as SEHNR and CDR2 as FQNEAQ (reference sequence). This CDR3 has 14 amino acids. J lost 5 bases, V lost 5 bases, and 7 bases had no gene match. The CDR3 DNA reads TGTGCCAGCAGCACCAGGGGGCGCATGGAGACCCAGTACTTC. It is translated as CASSTRGRMETQYF.

The rearrangement joins TRBV7-3 to TRBJ1-1; the D is unclear. The germline gives CDR1 SGHTA, CDR2 FQGTGA. This CDR3 has 17 amino acids. V shed 5 bases and J shed 1 base, with 20 bases lying between them. CDR3 DNA sequence: TGTGCCAGCAGCCGAGGACCCGGCGGGTTTCAGAACACTGAAGCTTTCTTT. Translation: CASSRGPGGFQNTEAFF.

The V gene is TRBV5-6, the J gene TRBJ1-1; D perhaps matches TRBD1 (6 bases). CDR1 and CDR2 from the germline V gene are SGHDT and YYEEEE. V dropped 1 base and J dropped 7 bases, with 8 bases sitting between them. The CDR3 contains 12 residues. The CDR3 nucleotides are TGTGCCAGCAGCTTGCAGGGGATTGAAGCTTTCTTT. The encoded protein is CASSLQGIEAFF.